The clone carrying this T cell receptor (beta chain) was seen only a few times. The antigen is undetermined. The sample belongs to a study of T-cell memory formation after mild COVID-19. V was pared by 3 bases and J by 1 base, with 8 bases of the junction left unmatched. The CDR3 is made up of 17 amino acids. Germline V gene sequence: CDR1 SGHVS, CDR2 FQNEAQ. General study findings and limits: SARS-CoV-2 specificity was not confirmed for second-wave clones peaking on day 37. The study found contracting CD4+ clones mainly in CM and EM and contracting CD8+ clones in EMRA.

TCRdb re-called the 5' RACE reads through MiXCR, storing one row per CDR3 protein. The data contain 500,000 to 600,000 distinct CDR3 sequences, 15% to 20% of them singletons. This sequence joins TRBV7-8 and TRBJ2-3, with 9 bases matching TRBD1. The receptor was derived from an adult woman who had mild COVID-19 (a few samples of this study predate the infection). Cell type and time point are not known. Sample: PBMCs or a T cell subset sorted from them (not recorded which). CDR3 loop: CASSLRVTGGRTDTQYF. DNA of the CDR3: TGTGCCAGCAGCTTGAGAGTAACAGGGGGCCGCACAGATACGCAGTATTTT.